This T cell receptor beta chain comes out of a study of T cell repertoires in cytomegalovirus infection. Study details: Researchers turned to recently identified HLA-C-restricted CMV epitopes as well as well-studied HLA-B-restricted ones. Public TCR beta signatures marked donors with CMV infection and the matching HLA.

About this clonotype itself: The antigen remains unidentified.

The CDR3 is 14 residues long. The V end was cut by 2 bases, the J end by 7 bases, with 12 bases between. Germline assignment: CDR1 LGHNA and CDR2 YSLEER. The study's findings and limits: The cumulative frequency of public TCR beta families identified carriers of CMV plus the relevant HLA. Clonotype analysis showed dominance of the ex vivo response by HLA-C-restricted CMV-specific TCR beta clonotypes.

TCRdb analysed the reads with MiXCR anew, one entry per CDR3 protein. The sample lists some 940,000 distinct CDR3 sequences; roughly a third were seen once. The sequenced sample was cultured CD8+ T cells from PBMCs, obtained from culture after CMV antigen stimulation. The sequence was obtained from a human donor in good health (CMV status not recorded). Some clones in this sample may be carry-over from other donors' samples. The V call is TRBV4-3, the J call TRBJ2-1, with D tentatively TRBD1 (6 bases). Written as DNA, the CDR3 is TGCGCCAGCAGCCAATTGGACAGCCTAAATGAGCAGTTCTTC. Translating gives CASSQLDSLNEQFF.